The 5 T cell receptor beta chains below all came from one sample that was sequenced in a study of shared T cell receptors in the human thymus. Using immunoSEQ multiplex PCR, the repertoire was profiled, and TCRdb retains in-frame clones only, with some absent. The profile shows over 350,000 clones, around 93% of them singletons. The sample was thymocytes. These receptors all stem from a human donor.

The genes are TRBV28 and TRBJ2-3, with 10 bases that match TRBD2. Germline CDR1 reads MDHEN; CDR2 reads SYDVKM. This CDR3 comprises 18 residues. With 3 bases clipped from V and 3 bases from J, the junction kept 12 bases outside the gene matches. Written as DNA, the CDR3 is TGTGCCAGCAGTTTCCGGACTAGCGGTTCGCCCCGGACAGATACGCAGTATTTT. Translation gives CASSFRTSGSPRTDTQYF.

The count of this clone is one. The gene calls are TRBV11-2 and TRBJ2-2; D is ambiguous. The CDR3 covers 11 residues. Trimming pared 5 bases from V and 2 bases from J, leaving 0 bases between. Germline V CDR1 and CDR2: SGHAT, FQNNGV. CDR3 protein: CASSNTGELFF. CDR3 sequence (DNA): TGTGCCAGCAGCAACACCGGGGAGCTGTTTTTT.

This rearrangement joins TRBV27 to TRBJ2-7; tentative D call: TRBD1 (6 bases). V lost 5 bases and J lost 2, with 16 bases in between. This CDR3 region has 15 residues. Germline CDR1 is MNHEY and CDR2 is SMNVEV (reference sequence). CDR3 sequence: CASSPTGRPTYEQYF. CDR3 DNA sequence: TGTGCCAGCAGTCCTACAGGGAGACCTACCTACGAGCAGTACTTC.

J is TRBJ2-7 and V is TRBV6-1; 7 nucleotides match TRBD2. CDR3 length equals 14 residues. V shed 4 bases, J shed 3 bases, and the junction held 6 bases outside the gene matches. Germline assignment: CDR1 MNHNS and CDR2 SASEGT. The CDR3 region has the DNA TGTGCCAGCAGTGTTGCGGGAGTGATCTACGAGCAGTACTTC. It yields the protein CASSVAGVIYEQYF.

The V call is TRBV10-2, the J call TRBJ2-5; 9 positions agree with TRBD1. Germline V lookup: CDR1 WSHSY, CDR2 SAAADI. The CDR3 consists of 15 residues. J was trimmed by 5 bases and V by 8 bases; bases with no gene match: 12. The DNA for the CDR3 is TGCGCCAGCGCCCTACAGGGGGCGGATATCGAGACCCAGTACTTC. It encodes CASALQGADIETQYF.